This T cell receptor (beta chain) was recovered during a study of T cells in Graves' hyperthyroidism and ophthalmopathy (dated by TCRdb to 2018 to 2020). With respect to the entire study: Peripheral blood samples were taken at initial diagnosis, before any treatment was given. In six Graves' hyperthyroidism patients, the study also compared T-cell repertoires from thyroid tissue with T-cell repertoires from blood. After blood sampling, hyperthyroidism patients were treated with methimazole at a starting dose of 30 mg daily, and ophthalmopathy patients were treated with high-dose intravenous methylprednisolone. An independent validation cohort of 18 to 20 hyperthyroidism patients and approximately 16 patients who later progressed to ophthalmopathy tested prospective prediction of ophthalmopathy. To identify distinguishing TCR V-J signatures, a discovery cohort of some 100 patients was used, comprising approximately 40 with Graves' ophthalmopathy and around 60 with stable Graves' hyperthyroidism. The 95 to 100 discovery patients were divided at random into training and test sets in a 7:3 ratio. The paper describes TCR Vbeta CDR3 sequencing of 135 peripheral blood samples, made up of 43 ophthalmopathy patients, roughly 80 hyperthyroidism patients and approximately 17 progressor patients. The full study reports these points: Sample size was not statistically predetermined, and blinding of investigators to group allocation was not performed. In validation, the model predicted progression to ophthalmopathy with roughly 66% sensitivity and 72.22% specificity, a median of about 6.7 months before onset. Most expanded thyroid clonotypes (frequency above 0.001) were also detected in blood, suggesting blood repertoires may reflect thyroid immune responses. Ophthalmopathy was separated from stable hyperthyroidism by a 13 V-J signature model, with approximately 90% sensitivity and about 84% specificity obtained in cross-validation and 80%/75% obtained in testing.

Hyperthyroidism patients were aged 18 to 65 years and newly diagnosed, with disease duration of less than 2 months. The study excluded patients with uncontrolled infections, other autoimmune diseases, pregnancy or lactation. Diagnoses were based on clinical symptoms, serum thyroxine and TRAb, thyroid ultrasound and orbital computed tomography. Blood from progressor patients was drawn when they were first diagnosed with hyperthyroidism, before any ophthalmopathy symptoms appeared. Ficoll-Paque density gradient centrifugation was used to isolate PBMCs from 10 ml of fresh peripheral blood. Progressor patients were first diagnosed with Graves' hyperthyroidism and then developed ophthalmopathy during follow-up. Trizol reagent was used to extract total RNA, and RNA quality was then checked on an Agilent 2100 Bioanalyzer. This clonotype came up a few times. The clone's antigen remains unknown. No per-base quality is available; no much larger clone lies one base away.

The germline V gene (reference sequence) provides CDR1 GTSNPN and CDR2 SVGIG. Inclusive of the bounding cysteine and phenylalanine, the CDR3 is 12 residues long. Only CDR3 DNA is held: 36 bases, read in frame from base 1. At the junction V is shortened by 0 bases and J by 5 bases, with 5 bases in between. The TCR beta CDR3 regions were amplified from RNA transcripts. The TCR CDR3 was subjected to a first round of RT-PCR using the HTBI primer set and the Qiagen OneStep RT-PCR kit. A second multiplex PCR round built the libraries, followed by size selection and purification. Paired-end sequencing of the libraries was performed with 100 bp reads on an Illumina HiSeq2000. In the original analysis: Raw data were processed with SOAPnuke, discarding reads with adapters, uncalled bases, mean Phred below 15, or no exact constant-primer or identifier match. COPE v1.2.5 was used to merge high-quality paired reads, and clonotypes were defined as unique nucleotide sequences. Clonotypes were aligned to IMGT TRBV, TRBD and TRBJ reference segments using MiTCR v1.1. Analysis was restricted to V-J combinations with a frequency above 0.0001, which covered about 99% of repertoires. The TCS score was defined as the ratio of F50 (clonal expansion) to E x V (chaos), calculated using BLOSUM62-based TCRdist between CDR3 peptides within each V-J. Welch's t-statistics and random forest reduced around 510 V-J features to 13, which were used in a naive Bayes classifier (R e1071). TCRdb redid the processing of the public reads, applying fastp at Q25 and MiXCR, and retained in-frame beta chains. A single entry per CDR3 protein holds the most common genes and DNA from its merged rows. TCRdb's processing, not the study's, gives the V and J calls here. The sample table lists around 350,000 distinct CDR3 sequences, approximately 18% of them with a count of one. Around a third of the sample comes from the top ten.

This sequence originates from a woman in her twenties or thirties with Graves' hyperthyroidism that later progressed to Graves' ophthalmopathy. The material sequenced was blood. The receptor chain draws on TRBV30 and TRBJ1-5, with the D gene not confidently named. The CDR3 reads CAWSVNHQPQHF. The DNA is as follows: TGTGCCTGGAGTGTAAACCATCAGCCCCAGCATTTT.